This TCR beta chain was sequenced for a study of blood T cell repertoires in COVID-19. On the study more broadly: Acute and convalescent COVID-19 specimens originated in the United States, Italy and Spain.

Data came from immunoSEQ multiplex PCR; TCRdb stores just in-frame clones and leaves some out. Among 300,000 to 400,000 clones listed, roughly 84% were seen once. The length of the CDR3 is 16 residues. J gave up 0 bases and V 4 bases, and 3 bases lay outside the gene matches. Per the germline V gene, CDR1 is SEHNR and CDR2 is FQNEAQ (reference sequence). Specimen: PBMCs or T cells enriched from blood (not recorded which). This sequence originates from a woman aged 30 to 39 who had recovered from COVID-19. J is TRBJ2-1 and V is TRBV7-9; 10 bases are shared with TRBD2. This CDR3 is CASSSGLASSYNEQFF. DNA for the CDR3: TGTGCCAGCAGCTCGGGACTAGCGAGCTCCTACAATGAGCAGTTCTTC.